This entry lists 4 T cell receptor beta chains sequenced from one sample in a study of beta chain features in type 1 diabetes. The isolated RNA, all of it, was reverse transcribed, so expressed TCRB transcripts were what got sequenced. The repertoire was sequenced with immunoSEQ multiplex PCR; TCRdb's copy has only in-frame clones and lacks some. The profile shows about 160,000 clones, 8% to 8.5% of them singletons. Study-wide results and limits: Moderate yet significant TCRB CDR3 shortening was seen in Type 1 diabetes patients in all four CD4+ subsets.

These TCRs are of unknown antigen specificity. Input material: central memory CD4+ T cells from blood. The receptors originated from a woman under 30 with type 1 diabetes.

This clone was found a few times. This sequence joins TRBV4-1 and TRBJ2-7; no firm D call. The CDR3 has 15 residues. Trimming left V 0 bases short and J 4 bases short, with 13 bases between. CDR1 and CDR2 from the germline V gene are MGHRA and YSYEKL. The CDR3 nucleotides read TGCGCCAGCAGCCAAGATAGAAGACTGCAATACGAGCAGTACTTC. Its protein product is CASSQDRRLQYEQYF.

The rearrangement links TRBV7-7 to TRBJ2-2, with D perhaps TRBD1 (6 bases). The CDR3 length is 14 residues. From germline, CDR1 is SSHAT and CDR2 FNYEAQ (reference sequence). V lost 5 bases and J 2 bases, leaving 9 bases between the germline ends. CDR3 sequence (DNA): TGTGCCAGCAGCCCGGGACACAACACCGGGGAGCTGTTTTTT. Protein: CASSPGHNTGELFF. Drawing the rest from reference TRBV7-7 and TRBJ2-2, the complete variable domain is GAGVSQSPRYKVTKRGQDVTLRCDPISSHATLYWYQQALGQGPEFLTYFNYEAQPDKSGLPSDRFSAERPEGSISTLTIQRTEQRDSAMYRCASSPGHNTGELFFGEGSRLTVL.

This clone was observed a few times. J is TRBJ2-2 and V is TRBV4-3; 7 bases are a match to TRBD2. The CDR3 is 15 amino acids. V shed 0 bases and J 5 bases; nucleotides not matched to a gene: 3. CDR1 and CDR2 from the germline V gene are LGHNA and YSLEER. CDR3 DNA: TGCGCCAGCAGCCAAGAACCGGGAGGTACCGGGGAGCTGTTTTTT. As protein: CASSQEPGGTGELFF.

The V gene is TRBV4-3, the J gene TRBJ1-2; D might be TRBD1 (5 bases). This CDR3 contains 15 residues. Per the germline V gene, CDR1 is LGHNA and CDR2 is YSLEER. V dropped 0 bases and J dropped 8 bases, with 16 bases sitting between them. The DNA of the CDR3 is TGCGCCAGCAGCCAAGAGAAGGAGGGGCGAAGGGGCTACACCTTC. Translated, it gives CASSQEKEGRRGYTF.